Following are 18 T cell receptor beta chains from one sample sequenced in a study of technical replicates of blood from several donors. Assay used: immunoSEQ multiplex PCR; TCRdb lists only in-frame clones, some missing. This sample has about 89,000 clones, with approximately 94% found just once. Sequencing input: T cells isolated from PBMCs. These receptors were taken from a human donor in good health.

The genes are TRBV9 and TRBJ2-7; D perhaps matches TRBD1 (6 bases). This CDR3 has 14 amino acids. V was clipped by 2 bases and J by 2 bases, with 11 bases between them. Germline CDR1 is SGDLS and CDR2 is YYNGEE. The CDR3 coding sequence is TGTGCCAGCAGCGTCCCGGACAGTACCTACGAGCAGTACTTC. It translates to CASSVPDSTYEQYF.

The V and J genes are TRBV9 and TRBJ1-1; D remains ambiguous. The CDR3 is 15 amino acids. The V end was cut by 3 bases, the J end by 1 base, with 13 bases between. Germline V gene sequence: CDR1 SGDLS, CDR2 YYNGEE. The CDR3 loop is CASSGGGGRNTEAFF. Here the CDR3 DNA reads TGTGCCAGCAGCGGAGGTGGCGGCAGGAACACTGAAGCTTTCTTT. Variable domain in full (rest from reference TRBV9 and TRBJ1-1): DSGVTQTPKHLITATGQRVTLRCSPRSGDLSVYWYQQSLDQGLQFLIQYYNGEERAKGNILERFSAQQFPDLHSELNLSSLELGDSALYFCASSGGGGRNTEAFFGQGTRLTVV.

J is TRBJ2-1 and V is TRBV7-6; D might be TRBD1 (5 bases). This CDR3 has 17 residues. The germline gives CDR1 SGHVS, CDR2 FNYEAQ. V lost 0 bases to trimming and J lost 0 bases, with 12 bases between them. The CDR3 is CASSLADSRTSYNEQFF. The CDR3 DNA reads TGTGCCAGCAGCTTAGCCGACAGCAGAACCTCCTACAATGAGCAGTTCTTC.

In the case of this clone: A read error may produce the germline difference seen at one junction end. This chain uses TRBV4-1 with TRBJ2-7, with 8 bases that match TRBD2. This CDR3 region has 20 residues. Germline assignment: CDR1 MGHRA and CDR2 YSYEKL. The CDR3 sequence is CASSQAWDGRILAGSHEQYF. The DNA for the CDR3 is TGCGCCAGCAGCCAAGCCTGGGACGGAAGGATCCTAGCGGGCTCCCACGAGCAGTACTTC.

In DNA form, the CDR3 reads TGTGCCAGCAGCGTAGAGGCTAGCGGGTATGTTGGAAATGAGCAGTTCTTC. This sequence encodes CASSVEASGYVGNEQFF. The J gene is TRBJ2-1, the V gene TRBV9; 8 bases are shared with TRBD2. Germline CDR1 and CDR2: SGDLS and YYNGEE. V shed 0 bases and J 7 bases; nucleotides not matched to a gene: 12. The CDR3 sequence is 17 residues long.

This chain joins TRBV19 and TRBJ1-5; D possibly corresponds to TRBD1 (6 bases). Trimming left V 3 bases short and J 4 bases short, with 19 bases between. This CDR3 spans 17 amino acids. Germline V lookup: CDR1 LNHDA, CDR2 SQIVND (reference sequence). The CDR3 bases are TGTGCCAGTAGTATGGAGACGGGGGGCCTACTGAATCAGCCCCAGCATTTT. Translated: CASSMETGGLLNQPQHF.

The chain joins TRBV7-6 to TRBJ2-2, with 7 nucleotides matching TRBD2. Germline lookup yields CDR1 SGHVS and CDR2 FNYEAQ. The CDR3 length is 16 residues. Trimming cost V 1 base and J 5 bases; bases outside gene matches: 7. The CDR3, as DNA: TGTGCCAGCAGCTTAGATTTTTGGCGGGAGACCGGGGAGCTGTTTTTT. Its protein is CASSLDFWRETGELFF. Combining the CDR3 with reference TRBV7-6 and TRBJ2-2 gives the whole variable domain GAGVSQSPRYKVTKRGQDVALRCDPISGHVSLYWYRQALGQGPEFLTYFNYEAQQDKSGLPNDRFSAERPEGSISTLTIQRTEQRDSAMYRCASSLDFWRETGELFFGEGSRLTVL.

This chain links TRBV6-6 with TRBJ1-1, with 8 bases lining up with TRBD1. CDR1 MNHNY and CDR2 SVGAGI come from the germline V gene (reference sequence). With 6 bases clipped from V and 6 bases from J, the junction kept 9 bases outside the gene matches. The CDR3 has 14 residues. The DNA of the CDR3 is TGTGCCAGCAGCCTACCGCAGGGGGCGGCTGAAGCTTTCTTT. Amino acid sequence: CASSLPQGAAEAFF.

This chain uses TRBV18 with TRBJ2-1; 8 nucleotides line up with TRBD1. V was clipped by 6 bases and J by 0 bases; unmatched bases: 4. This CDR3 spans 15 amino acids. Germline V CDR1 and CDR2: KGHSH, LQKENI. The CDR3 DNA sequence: TGTGCCAGCTCGACAGGGGTAAGCTCCTACAATGAGCAGTTCTTC. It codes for CASSTGVSSYNEQFF.

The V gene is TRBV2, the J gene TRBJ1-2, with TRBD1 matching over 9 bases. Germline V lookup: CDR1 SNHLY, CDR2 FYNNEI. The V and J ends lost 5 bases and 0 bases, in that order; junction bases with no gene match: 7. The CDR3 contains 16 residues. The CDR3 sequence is CASSWDREGANYGYTF. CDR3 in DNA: TGTGCCAGCAGTTGGGACAGGGAGGGAGCTAACTATGGCTACACCTTC.

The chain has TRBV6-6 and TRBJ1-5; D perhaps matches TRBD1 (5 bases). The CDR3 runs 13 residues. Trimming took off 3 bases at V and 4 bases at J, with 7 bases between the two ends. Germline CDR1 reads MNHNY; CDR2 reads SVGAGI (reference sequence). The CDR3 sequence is CASSYQGNQPQHF. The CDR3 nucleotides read TGTGCCAGCAGTTATCAGGGAAATCAGCCCCAGCATTTT.

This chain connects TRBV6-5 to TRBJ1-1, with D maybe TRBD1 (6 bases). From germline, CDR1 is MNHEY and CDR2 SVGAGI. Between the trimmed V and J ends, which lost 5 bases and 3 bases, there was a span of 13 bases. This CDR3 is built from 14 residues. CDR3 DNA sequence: TGTGCCAGCAGTCCTCCAGGGGCCCACACTGAAGCTTTCTTT. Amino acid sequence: CASSPPGAHTEAFF.

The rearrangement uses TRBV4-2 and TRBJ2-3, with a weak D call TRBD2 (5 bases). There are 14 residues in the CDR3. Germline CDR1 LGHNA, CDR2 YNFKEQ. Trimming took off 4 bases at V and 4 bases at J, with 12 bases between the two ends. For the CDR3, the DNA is TGTGCCAGCAGCCCTAGAGGGAGCGCAGATACGCAGTATTTT. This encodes CASSPRGSADTQYF.

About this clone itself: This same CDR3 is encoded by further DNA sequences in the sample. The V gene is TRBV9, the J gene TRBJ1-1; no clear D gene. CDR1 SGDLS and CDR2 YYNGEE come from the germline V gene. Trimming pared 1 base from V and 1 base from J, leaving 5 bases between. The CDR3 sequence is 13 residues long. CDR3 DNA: TGTGCCAGCAGCGTAACCGGGAACACTGAAGCTTTCTTT. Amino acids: CASSVTGNTEAFF.

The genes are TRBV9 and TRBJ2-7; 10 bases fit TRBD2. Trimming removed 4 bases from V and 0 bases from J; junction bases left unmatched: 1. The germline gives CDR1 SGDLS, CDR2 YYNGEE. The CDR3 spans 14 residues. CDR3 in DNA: TGTGCCAGCAGCCGGACTAGCGGCTCCTACGAGCAGTACTTC. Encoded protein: CASSRTSGSYEQYF.

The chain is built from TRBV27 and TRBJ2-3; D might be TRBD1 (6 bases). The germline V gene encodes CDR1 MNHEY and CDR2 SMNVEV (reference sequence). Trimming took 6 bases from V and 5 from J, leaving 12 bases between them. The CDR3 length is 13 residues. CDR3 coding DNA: TGTGCCAGCAGCGCAGAACAGGGAGATACGCAGTATTTT. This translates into CASSAEQGDTQYF.

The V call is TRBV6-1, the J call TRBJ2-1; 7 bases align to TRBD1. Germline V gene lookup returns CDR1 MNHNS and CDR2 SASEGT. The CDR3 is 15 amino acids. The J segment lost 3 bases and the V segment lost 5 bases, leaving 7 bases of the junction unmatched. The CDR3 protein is CASSRRQGNYNEQFF. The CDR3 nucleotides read TGTGCCAGCAGTAGGCGACAGGGTAACTACAATGAGCAGTTCTTC.

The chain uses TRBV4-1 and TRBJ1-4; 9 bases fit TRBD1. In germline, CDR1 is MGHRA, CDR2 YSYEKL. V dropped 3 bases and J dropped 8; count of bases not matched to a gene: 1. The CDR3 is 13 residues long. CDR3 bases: TGCGCCAGCAGCCAGGACAGGGGCGAAAAACTGTTTTTT. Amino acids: CASSQDRGEKLFF.